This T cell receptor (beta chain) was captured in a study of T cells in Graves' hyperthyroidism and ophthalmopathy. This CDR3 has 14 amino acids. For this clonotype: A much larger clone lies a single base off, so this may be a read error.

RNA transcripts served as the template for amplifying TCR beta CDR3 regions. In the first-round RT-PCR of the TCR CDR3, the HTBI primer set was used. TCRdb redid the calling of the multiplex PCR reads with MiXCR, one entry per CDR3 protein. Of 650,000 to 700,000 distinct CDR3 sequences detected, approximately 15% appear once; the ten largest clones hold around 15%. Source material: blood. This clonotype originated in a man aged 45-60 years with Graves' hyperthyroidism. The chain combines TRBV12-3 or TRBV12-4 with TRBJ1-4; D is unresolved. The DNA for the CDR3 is TGTGCCAGCAGTTTAACCGGACCTAATGAAAAACTGGTTTTT. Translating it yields CASSLTGPNEKLVF.